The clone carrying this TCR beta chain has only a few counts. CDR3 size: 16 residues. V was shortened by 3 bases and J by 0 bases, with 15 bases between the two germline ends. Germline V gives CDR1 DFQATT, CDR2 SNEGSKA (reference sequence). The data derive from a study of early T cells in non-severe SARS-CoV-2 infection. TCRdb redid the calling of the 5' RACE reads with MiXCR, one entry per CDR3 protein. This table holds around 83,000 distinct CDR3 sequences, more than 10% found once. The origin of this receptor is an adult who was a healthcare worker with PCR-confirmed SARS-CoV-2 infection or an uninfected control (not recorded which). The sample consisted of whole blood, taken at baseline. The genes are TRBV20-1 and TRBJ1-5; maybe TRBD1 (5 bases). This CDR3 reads CSARAGTEYSNQPQHF. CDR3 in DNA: TGCAGTGCTAGGGCCGGGACGGAGTATAGCAATCAGCCCCAGCATTTT.